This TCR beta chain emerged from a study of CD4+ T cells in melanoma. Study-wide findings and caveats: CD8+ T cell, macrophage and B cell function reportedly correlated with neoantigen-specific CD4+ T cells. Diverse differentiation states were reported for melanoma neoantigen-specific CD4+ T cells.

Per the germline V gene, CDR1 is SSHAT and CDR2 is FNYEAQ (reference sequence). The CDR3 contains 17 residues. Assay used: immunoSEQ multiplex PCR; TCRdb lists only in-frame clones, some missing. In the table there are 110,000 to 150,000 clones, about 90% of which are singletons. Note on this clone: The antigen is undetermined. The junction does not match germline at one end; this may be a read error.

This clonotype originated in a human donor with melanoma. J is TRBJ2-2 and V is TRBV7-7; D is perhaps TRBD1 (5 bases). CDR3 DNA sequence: TGTGCTAGCAGCCCTGCTGTGGGGCAGGGGAACACCGGGGAGCTGTTTTTT. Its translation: CASSPAVGQGNTGELFF.